This record looks at one T cell receptor beta chain sequence and its context. The data were obtained in a study of identical twins' blood T cells. Study information: About 50 million reads came from about twelve libraries, six alpha, six beta.

This CDR3 has 14 residues. Per the germline V gene, CDR1 is LNHDA and CDR2 is SQIVND (reference sequence). V lost 5 bases and J 4 bases, leaving 12 bases between the germline ends. TCR cDNA libraries were made from RNA using a previously described, modified protocol. Per the authors' pipeline: Per-library CDR3 reads ranged about 2 to 3.6 million; clonotypes, ~90,000 to ~500,000. Each CDR3 protein is one row after TCRdb ran MiXCR on the 5' RACE reads. The V and J calls were not made by the authors but by TCRdb's processing. Among 300,000 to 450,000 distinct CDR3 sequences, approximately 30% were seen once, and the ten largest hold roughly 5.5%.

Sequencing used PBMCs. V usage is TRBV19 and J usage is TRBJ1-5; D may be TRBD1 (6 bases). This TCR came from a woman aged 18 to 49 in good health. CDR3 region: CASSGGLSNQPQHF. The CDR3 DNA is TGTGCCAGTAGTGGGGGGCTCTCAAATCAGCCCCAGCATTTT.